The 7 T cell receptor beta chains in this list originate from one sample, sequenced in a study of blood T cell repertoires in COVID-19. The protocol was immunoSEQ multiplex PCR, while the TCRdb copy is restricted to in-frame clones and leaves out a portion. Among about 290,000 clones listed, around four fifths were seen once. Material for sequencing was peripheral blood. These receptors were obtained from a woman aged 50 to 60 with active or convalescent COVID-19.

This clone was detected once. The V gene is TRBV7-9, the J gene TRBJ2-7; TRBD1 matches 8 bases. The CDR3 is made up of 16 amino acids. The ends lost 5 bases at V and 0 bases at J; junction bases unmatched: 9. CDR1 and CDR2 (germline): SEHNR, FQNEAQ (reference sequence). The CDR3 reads CASSPGTGESSYEQYF. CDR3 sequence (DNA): TGTGCCAGCAGCCCCGGGACAGGCGAGAGCTCCTACGAGCAGTACTTC.

Here the CDR3 DNA reads TGCGCCAGCACCCTTGGTAGCCAGGGGCGGGAAAAACTGTTTTTT. It translates to CASTLGSQGREKLFF. The chain combines TRBV5-1 with TRBJ1-4, with a weak D call TRBD1 (6 bases). Germline CDR1 and CDR2: SGHRS and YFSETQ. The CDR3 is 15 residues long. Trimming removed 6 bases at V and 8 bases at J, with 20 bases between.

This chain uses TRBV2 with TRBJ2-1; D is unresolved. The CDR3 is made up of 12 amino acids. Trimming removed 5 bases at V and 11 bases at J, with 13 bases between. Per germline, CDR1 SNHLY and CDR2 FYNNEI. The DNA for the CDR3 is TGTGCCAGCAGTTATAACACCTTTAAGCAGTTCTTC. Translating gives CASSYNTFKQFF.

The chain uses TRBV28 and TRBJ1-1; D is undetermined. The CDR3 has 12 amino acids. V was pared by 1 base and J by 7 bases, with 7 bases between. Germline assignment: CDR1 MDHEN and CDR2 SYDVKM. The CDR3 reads CASSLFGSEAFF. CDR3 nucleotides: TGTGCCAGCAGTTTATTTGGGAGTGAAGCTTTCTTT.

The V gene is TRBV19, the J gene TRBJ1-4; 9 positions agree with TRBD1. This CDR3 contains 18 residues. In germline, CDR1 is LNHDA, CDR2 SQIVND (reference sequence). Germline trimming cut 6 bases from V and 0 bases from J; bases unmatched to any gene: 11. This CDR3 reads CASSAGQGKLATNEKLFF. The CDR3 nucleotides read TGTGCCAGTAGCGCGGGACAGGGCAAACTTGCAACTAATGAAAAACTGTTTTTT. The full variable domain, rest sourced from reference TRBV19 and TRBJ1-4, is DGGITQSPKYLFRKEGQNVTLSCEQNLNHDAMYWYRQDPGQGLRLIYYSQIVNDFQKGDIAEGYSVSREKKESFPLTVTSAQKNPTAFYLCASSAGQGKLATNEKLFFGSGTQLSVL.

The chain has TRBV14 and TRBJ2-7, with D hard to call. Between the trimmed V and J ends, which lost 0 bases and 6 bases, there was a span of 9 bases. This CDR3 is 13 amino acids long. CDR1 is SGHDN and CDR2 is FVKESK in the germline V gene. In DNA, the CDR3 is TGTGCCAGCAGCCAAGAACTTGTTAGCGAGCAGTACTTC. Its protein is CASSQELVSEQYF.

CDR3 sequence: CASSPQTGTGLYYEQYF. The CDR3 nucleotides are TGTGCCAGCAGCCCCCAAACGGGGACAGGGCTCTACTACGAGCAGTACTTC. The J gene is TRBJ2-7, the V gene TRBV4-2, with 9 bases that match TRBD1. CDR3 length: 17 residues. The J segment lost 3 bases and the V segment lost 4 bases, leaving 13 bases of the junction unmatched. From germline, CDR1 is LGHNA and CDR2 YNFKEQ.